Sequencing of this T cell receptor (beta chain) was carried out in a study of siplizumab effects on memory and regulatory T cells. The study's findings and limits: Contribution to the alloresponse seemed major for naive T cells, which also seemed more diverse than memory cells. Siplizumab significantly brought down the alloreactive sequences that trace back to unstimulated CD4+ memory cells.

Trimming took 2 bases from V and 7 from J, leaving 14 bases between them. The germline CDR1 and CDR2 sequences are LNHDA and SQIVND (reference sequence). The CDR3 length is 14 residues. Some clones are missing from TCRdb's copy, which holds only in-frame ones; the method was immunoSEQ multiplex PCR. Altogether nearly 85,000 clones are present, over 80% being singletons, with the ten largest covering roughly 1.5%. This clone was recorded a few times. Its target is not known. The gene calls are TRBV19 and TRBJ1-2; no reliable D call. This TCR came from a human donor in good health. The specimen sequenced was Tregs sorted from blood. CDR3 sequence: CASSIRETGTGYTF. In DNA, the CDR3 is TGTGCCAGTAGTATACGGGAGACGGGCACTGGCTACACCTTC.